A single sample is the source of the 21 T cell receptor beta chains below, sequenced in a study of blood T cells in healthy people across ages (dated by TCRdb to the mid-2010s). The library was generated by 5' RACE. Sequencing took place on an Illumina HiSeq 2500. A second PCR of 7 to 11 cycles was performed with a sample-barcoded 5' primer and a J-beta primer mix. TCRdb redid the processing of the public reads, applying fastp at Q25 and MiXCR, and retained in-frame beta chains. When rows share a CDR3 protein, they turn into one entry using the most common DNA and genes. For this sample the table gives 1.5 million to 2 million distinct CDR3 sequences, of which around half were detected only once. The ten largest make up 2.1% of the sample. The sequencing input was blood. These receptors were obtained from a woman aged 40-49 years in good health.

This clonotype was seen a few times. The chain links TRBV5-4 to TRBJ2-7; D remains ambiguous. This CDR3 region has 13 residues. Germline CDR1 is SGHNT and CDR2 is YYREEE (reference sequence). Trimming took off 2 bases at V and 1 base at J, with 7 bases between the two ends. CDR3 sequence: CASSFFGSYEQYF. In DNA, the CDR3 is TGTGCCAGCAGCTTCTTCGGATCCTACGAGCAGTACTTC.

This chain links TRBV5-1 with TRBJ1-1; the D is unclear. In germline, CDR1 is SGHRS, CDR2 YFSETQ. V lost 3 bases and J 0 bases, leaving 9 bases between the germline ends. CDR3 size: 14 residues. The CDR3 region has the DNA TGCGCCAGCAGCTCCGCCGGGCTGAACACTGAAGCTTTCTTT. Its protein is CASSSAGLNTEAFF.

DNA for the CDR3: TGCAGCATTGGGAACAATGAGCAGTTCTTC. This encodes CSIGNNEQFF. This chain joins TRBV29-1 and TRBJ2-1; D ambiguous. V lost 8 bases, J lost 5 bases, and 7 bases lay in between. Per germline, CDR1 SQVTM and CDR2 ANQGSEA. The CDR3 contains 10 residues.

The chain couples TRBV4-2 to TRBJ2-2; TRBD2 aligns across 13 bases. The J segment lost 3 bases and the V segment lost 2 bases, leaving 9 bases of the junction unmatched. The CDR3 contains 19 residues. The germline V gene encodes CDR1 LGHNA and CDR2 YNFKEQ. The DNA of the CDR3 is TGTGCCAGCAGCCAATCACTAGCGGGGGGGCCCTCGGACACCGGGGAGCTGTTTTTT. It specifies CASSQSLAGGPSDTGELFF.

This chain links TRBV4-2 with TRBJ2-3; either TRBD1 or TRBD2 may supply D (5 bases each). The germline gives CDR1 LGHNA, CDR2 YNFKEQ. The V gene lost 3 bases and the J gene lost 0 bases, with 13 bases spanning the gap. The CDR3 is made up of 16 amino acids. This CDR3 is CASSQLRGVSTDTQYF. CDR3 nucleotides: TGTGCCAGCAGCCAGCTCAGAGGGGTCAGCACAGATACGCAGTATTTT.

The chain employs TRBV20-1 and TRBJ2-3, with D perhaps TRBD2 (6 bases). The CDR3 sequence is 15 residues long. V lost 0 bases and J lost 4, with 14 bases in between. The V gene's germline CDR1 is DFQATT and CDR2 SNEGSKA (reference sequence). Written as DNA, the CDR3 is TGCAGTGCTAGAGATCCGCGGGGTCAAGCAGATACGCAGTATTTT. It specifies CSARDPRGQADTQYF.

This clonotype showed up just a few times. The rearrangement joins TRBV5-6 to TRBJ2-1, with TRBD2 matching over 7 bases. CDR3 length: 16 amino acids. Looked up from germline, CDR1 is SGHDT and CDR2 is YYEEEE. After removal of 3 bases from V and 7 bases from J, the junction contained 13 bases not matched to a gene. The CDR3 protein is CASSWSTGLLSNEQFF. CDR3 nucleotide sequence: TGTGCCAGCAGCTGGAGTACGGGACTACTATCGAATGAGCAGTTCTTC.

V and J are TRBV6-2 or TRBV6-3 and TRBJ2-3; 10 bases map to TRBD2. V lost 0 bases to trimming and J lost 2 bases; unmatched junction nucleotides: 8. Per the germline V gene, CDR1 is MNHEY and CDR2 is SVGEGT. This CDR3 contains 18 residues. The CDR3, as DNA: TGTGCCAGCAGTTACTCGGCCGCTAGCGGGGGATACACAGATACGCAGTATTTT. Encoded protein: CASSYSAASGGYTDTQYF.

This chain links TRBV7-9 with TRBJ2-3; 8 positions agree with TRBD2. V gave up 5 bases and J gave up 1 base; unmatched junction bases: 5. Germline V gene sequence: CDR1 SEHNR, CDR2 FQNEAQ (reference sequence). The CDR3 has 15 amino acids. The CDR3 reads CASSISGVGTDTQYF. The CDR3 DNA reads TGTGCCAGCAGCATTAGCGGGGTCGGCACAGATACGCAGTATTTT.

The chain carries TRBV20-1 and TRBJ2-1; either TRBD1 or TRBD2 may fit D (5 bases each). Trimming cost V 0 bases and J 5 bases, with 17 bases left between them. Germline V lookup: CDR1 DFQATT, CDR2 SNEGSKA (reference sequence). The CDR3 sequence is 16 residues long. The CDR3 loop is CSARDLRGGFHNEQFF. In DNA form, the CDR3 reads TGCAGTGCTAGAGATTTGCGTGGGGGTTTCCACAATGAGCAGTTCTTC.

Of note for this clonotype: With a much larger clone just one base away, this may be a read error. V usage is TRBV6-2 or TRBV6-3 and J usage is TRBJ2-5, with 7 bases aligning to TRBD1. The germline V gene has CDR1 MNHEY and CDR2 SVGEGT. V gave up 2 bases and J gave up 11 bases; unmatched junction bases: 20. The CDR3 totals 17 residues. DNA for the CDR3: TGTGCCAGCAGTTACCAAGGAGACAGGGTTTCGGACAATGAGCAGTACTTC. Protein product: CASSYQGDRVSDNEQYF.

There are a few counts of this clonotype. The J gene is TRBJ1-2, the V gene TRBV20-1, with 8 nucleotides matching TRBD1. V lost 6 bases to trimming and J lost 4 bases; unmatched junction nucleotides: 4. This CDR3 spans 12 amino acids. Germline V gives CDR1 DFQATT, CDR2 SNEGSKA (reference sequence). The CDR3 coding sequence is TGCAGTGCGGTCGGACAGGGCTATGGCTACACCTTC. Translation: CSAVGQGYGYTF.

This clonotype was counted once. The rearrangement uses TRBV20-1 and TRBJ2-1; a possible D gene is TRBD1 (6 bases). The CDR3 is 17 residues long. V lost 0 bases and J lost 9, with 24 bases in between. CDR1 is DFQATT, CDR2 SNEGSKA, per germline (reference sequence). The DNA for the CDR3 is TGCAGTGCTAGAGATGCGGTTGTCCCCAGGACAGTCAGTGAGCAGTTCTTC. Its translation is CSARDAVVPRTVSEQFF.

This clonotype was counted only a few times. The V gene is TRBV4-3, the J gene TRBJ1-6; D perhaps matches TRBD1 (5 bases). The germline V and J ends were trimmed by 1 base and 13 bases, with 14 bases remaining between them. The CDR3 is 14 residues long. In germline, CDR1 is LGHNA, CDR2 YSLEER. The DNA for the CDR3 is TGCGCCAGCAGCCAAGCGGGACCCAAGGATCCCCTCCACTTT. It yields the protein CASSQAGPKDPLHF.

This chain connects TRBV7-2 to TRBJ2-1; D is uncertain. The CDR3 is made up of 15 amino acids. CDR1 and CDR2 from the germline V gene are SGHTA and FQGNSA. Deletions cut 3 bases from V and 0 bases from J, with 9 bases between. CDR3 sequence reads: CASSFGSSSYNEQFF. In DNA form, the CDR3 reads TGTGCCAGCAGCTTCGGTTCCAGCTCCTACAATGAGCAGTTCTTC.

V is TRBV7-9 and J is TRBJ2-4, with D perhaps TRBD2 (5 bases). The DNA end lines up better with TRBJ2-7; the J call may be wrong. CDR1 is SEHNR, CDR2 FQNEAQ, per germline (reference sequence). The CDR3 is 13 amino acids. The CDR3 reads CASSVKGSYEQYF. CDR3 DNA: TGTGCCAGCAGCGTCAAAGGGAGCTACGAGCAGTACTTC.

The V gene is TRBV20-1, the J gene TRBJ2-7; 8 bases fit TRBD2. J was trimmed by 6 bases and V by 3 bases; bases with no gene match: 1. There are 11 residues in the CDR3. Germline V CDR1 and CDR2: DFQATT, SNEGSKA (reference sequence). CDR3 in amino acids: CSASRGGEQYF. CDR3 coding DNA: TGCAGTGCTAGCCGGGGGGGCGAGCAGTACTTC.

J is TRBJ2-4 and V is TRBV7-2, with D possibly TRBD2 on 5 matching bases. In germline, CDR1 is SGHTA, CDR2 FQGNSA. CDR3 length: 14 amino acids. V shed 6 bases and J shed 5 bases, with 14 bases lying between them. The DNA of the CDR3 is TGTGCCAGCAGACTGTCCGGGATCGAAAACATTCAGTACTTC. Amino acid sequence: CASRLSGIENIQYF.

On this clonotype: It may be a read error: a sequence one base away is much more abundant. CDR3 loop: CASSQEGLVIYNEQYF. DNA for the CDR3: TGTGCCAGCAGCCAAGAGGGACTAGTGATTTACAATGAGCAGTACTTC. The chain carries TRBV3-1 and TRBJ2-5; 8 bases match TRBD2. CDR3 length: 16 residues. Germline loops: CDR1 LGHDT, CDR2 YNNKEL (reference sequence). Unmatched junction bases numbered 14, after V lost 0 bases and J lost 11 bases.

This chain uses TRBV11-2 with TRBJ1-4; a possible D gene is TRBD1 (5 bases). The V gene's germline CDR1 is SGHAT and CDR2 FQNNGV. The germline V and J ends were trimmed by 5 bases and 4 bases, with 17 bases remaining between them. The CDR3 runs 16 residues. CDR3 coding DNA: TGTGCCAGCAGCCCGCCTCGAGGGGCGATTAATGAAAAACTGTTTTTT. Translation gives CASSPPRGAINEKLFF.

The chain joins TRBV28 to TRBJ1-5; 8 bases are a match to TRBD1. Trimming removed 2 bases from V and 8 bases from J; junction bases left unmatched: 5. The germline V gene has CDR1 MDHEN and CDR2 SYDVKM. The CDR3 totals 14 residues. In DNA form, the CDR3 reads TGTGCCAGCAGTTTAACAGGGGGAATCAAGCCCCAGCATTTT. Translated: CASSLTGGIKPQHF.